A selection of T cell receptor beta chains follows, all from one sample in a study of T cell repertoires in ileal Crohn's disease. Sequencing was performed with immunoSEQ multiplex PCR; in TCRdb, only in-frame clones are kept and a portion is missing. The table records some 3,000 clones, 70% to 80% of them present only once. The sample consisted of ileal tissue. Receptor source: an adult with Crohn's disease. CDR3s include the opening cysteine and the closing phenylalanine or tryptophan. The D gene is left open where the match is weak. Size is stated for part of the rows, as once, few or many counts, or as a class when the clone is expanded.

once,TRBJ2-3,14,.,TRBV7-9,TGTGCCAGCAGCTTAGTGGACAACACAGATACGCAGTATTTT,CASSLVDNTDTQYF
few,TRBJ1-2,13,.,TRBV7-4,TGTGCCAGCAGCTTAAGCGGGGTATCTGGCTACACCTTC,CASSLSGVSGYTF
.,TRBJ2-7,13,.,TRBV7-9,TGTGCCAGCAGCAAACGGGACAACTACGAGCAGTACTTC,CASSKRDNYEQYF
.,TRBJ1-1,11,.,TRBV6-1,TGTGCCAGCAGTGAGAACACTGAAGCTTTCTTT,CASSENTEAFF
.,TRBJ1-2,16,.,TRBV6-1,TGTGCCAGCAGTGACTACTTGACAGGAGGGATCGCTGGCTACACCTTC,CASSDYLTGGIAGYTF
few,TRBJ2-7,17,.,TRBV18,TGTGCCAGCTCACCACCTCGATCCGGGGGACAGATCTACGAGCAGTACTTC,CASSPPRSGGQIYEQYF
.,TRBJ1-3,15,.,TRBV9,TGTGCCAGCAGCGGCTTCCCCGGGGCTGGAAACACCATATATTTT,CASSGFPGAGNTIYF
.,TRBJ2-1,12,TRBD1,TRBV27,TGTGCCAGCAGTCCACAGGGGAAAGGGCAGTTCTTC,CASSPQGKGQFF
.,TRBJ2-1,18,.,TRBV7-3,TGTGCCAGCAGCCCCACGCTGTTAAGACTAGGCTCCTACAATGAGCAGTTCTTC,CASSPTLLRLGSYNEQFF
once,TRBJ2-2,15,TRBD2,TRBV29-1,TGCAGCGTTGAAGAGGCGGCGGGGGACACCGGGGAGCTGTTTTTT,CSVEEAAGDTGELFF
once,TRBJ2-3,15,.,TRBV29-1,TGCAGCGTTGGTCGGGATAATCCCGGGGGTGATACGCAGTATTTT,CSVGRDNPGGDTQYF
.,TRBJ2-3,16,TRBD1,TRBV27,TGTGCCAGCAGTTTCCCCGACAGGGGAGGCACAGATACGCAGTATTTT,CASSFPDRGGTDTQYF
.,TRBJ1-2,13,.,TRBV6-1,TGTGCCAGCAGTAGACAGGCCAACTATGGCTACACCTTC,CASSRQANYGYTF
.,TRBJ2-2,13,.,TRBV9,TGTGCCAGCAGGGCACAGAACACCGGGGAGCTGTTTTTT,CASRAQNTGELFF
.,TRBJ1-1,14,.,TRBV30,TGTGCCTGGAGTGTACAGGGTCTGGTGAGGAAAGCTTTCTTT,CAWSVQGLVRKAFF
.,TRBJ2-7,19,TRBD2,TRBV27,TGTGCCAGCAGTTTATCGTCGCTTGCAGTGGCGGGGGAGGGGAGCGAGCAGTACTTC,CASSLSSLAVAGEGSEQYF
.,TRBJ2-1,12,TRBD2,TRBV5-1,TGCGCCAGCAGAAACGGGGGGGCTGAGCAGTTCTTC,CASRNGGAEQFF
.,TRBJ2-3,19,TRBD2,TRBV9,TGTGCCAGCAGCGTAGCCGGGACTAGCGGGGGGCGCCGCACAGATACGCAGTATTTT,CASSVAGTSGGRRTDTQYF
.,TRBJ1-1,14,.,TRBV2,TGTGCCAGCAGTCTCGACAGGACGAACACTGAAGCTTTCTTT,CASSLDRTNTEAFF
.,TRBJ2-5,13,.,TRBV18,TGTGCCAGCTCATCCATAACGCAAGAGACCCAGTACTTC,CASSSITQETQYF
.,TRBJ1-1,16,.,TRBV5-6,TGTGCCAGCAGCTTTTTGGACCCGGGGCTGACGGCTGAAGCTTTCTTT,CASSFLDPGLTAEAFF
.,TRBJ1-4,14,TRBD1,TRBV18,TGTGCCAGCTCACCTGACAGGGGTATTGAAAAACTGTTTTTT,CASSPDRGIEKLFF
.,TRBJ1-1,15,TRBD1,TRBV10-2,TGCGCCAGCAGTGAAGACAGGGGGCCGGACACTGAAGCTTTCTTT,CASSEDRGPDTEAFF
.,TRBJ2-5,13,.,TRBV29-1,TGCAGCGTTTATGGTGGGGGGGCAGAGACCCAGTACTTC,CSVYGGGAETQYF
.,TRBJ2-7,14,.,TRBV28,TGTGCCAGCACCCGACAGGTGACAGCGGGCGAGCAGTACTTC,CASTRQVTAGEQYF
once,TRBJ2-2,18,TRBD2,TRBV4-2,TGTGCCAGCAGCCAAGATAGCACGAGCGGGGGCCCCACCGGGGAGCTGTTTTTT,CASSQDSTSGGPTGELFF
.,TRBJ2-1,15,TRBD2,TRBV2,TGTGCCAGCAGTCCAATCCCGGGACTAGAATTGCAGCAGTTCTTC,CASSPIPGLELQQFF
.,TRBJ1-2,13,.,TRBV19,TGTGCCAGCACCCTGGCAGGGAACTATGGCTACACCTTC,CASTLAGNYGYTF
.,TRBJ1-6,15,.,TRBV14,TGTGCCAGCAGCTCCCAGGGTCCCTATAATTCACCCCTCCACTTT,CASSSQGPYNSPLHF
.,TRBJ1-6,15,TRBD1,TRBV5-1,TGCGCCAGCAGCTTGGCGGGGACAGGGGAGTCACCCCTCCACTTT,CASSLAGTGESPLHF
.,TRBJ1-2,15,.,TRBV6-1,TGTGCCAGCAGTGGACAGGTTAGCGCGGACTATGGCTACACCTTC,CASSGQVSADYGYTF
.,TRBJ2-1,15,TRBD2,TRBV7-2,TGTGCCAGCAGCTTGACTAGCGGGCCCTACAATGAGCAGTTCTTC,CASSLTSGPYNEQFF
once,TRBJ1-1,11,TRBD1,TRBV6-6,TGTGCCAGCGAACAGGGGACTGAAGCTTTCTTT,CASEQGTEAFF
few,TRBJ2-7,13,.,TRBV7-9,TGTGCCAGCACCCAGCCGGGATTCAACGAGCAGTACTTC,CASTQPGFNEQYF
.,TRBJ2-5,17,TRBD2,TRBV5-1,TGCGCCAGCAGCTTGGTTGGTAGCGGGGGGGCCCGTGAGACCCAGTACTTC,CASSLVGSGGARETQYF
.,TRBJ1-1,12,TRBD1,TRBV29-1,TGCAGCGTTAAAGGGGGCAAGGCTGAAGCTTTCTTT,CSVKGGKAEAFF
medium-sized,TRBJ1-1,13,.,TRBV7-9,TGTGCCAGCAGCCCCGGACGCAACCTTGAAGCTTTCTTT,CASSPGRNLEAFF
.,TRBJ2-1,14,TRBD2,TRBV11-1,TGTGCCAGCAGCATACCGGGACTAGCGAGGGAGCAGTTCTTC,CASSIPGLAREQFF
once,TRBJ2-5,17,TRBD2,TRBV7-2,TGTGCCAGCAGCTTAGAGGGACTAGCGGGGACCCAAGAGACCCAGTACTTC,CASSLEGLAGTQETQYF
once,TRBJ2-3,15,TRBD2,TRBV7-9,TGTGCCAGCAGCTCCCCCGGGGGGGGCACAGATACGCAGTATTTT,CASSSPGGGTDTQYF
.,TRBJ2-3,14,.,TRBV9,TGTGCCAGCTCCCAACAGTGGGGGGCAGATACGCAGTATTTT,CASSQQWGADTQYF